These 22 T cell receptor beta chains were sequenced from one sample in a study of identical twins. TCRdb re-derived calls from the 5' RACE reads in MiXCR, one entry per CDR3 protein. The sample lists hundreds of thousands of distinct CDR3 sequences; about 20% were seen once. This same sample was also part of a study on T cells expressing NK-cell markers.

The sequenced sample was PBMCs. These receptors originate from a woman aged 18 to 35 in good health.

This clonotype was picked up a small number of times. This chain connects TRBV12-3 or TRBV12-4 to TRBJ2-3; 7 bases agree with TRBD2. This CDR3 comprises 16 residues. V lost 3 bases to trimming and J lost 3 bases; unmatched junction nucleotides: 9. The DNA for the CDR3 is TGTGCCAGCAGTTTGTTTACGAGCGGGGCGACAGATACGCAGTATTTT. Its translation is CASSLFTSGATDTQYF.

CDR3 residues: CACGLAGNTYEQYF. The CDR3 nucleotides are TGTGCCTGCGGACTAGCGGGTAATACCTACGAGCAGTACTTC. V usage is TRBV2 and J usage is TRBJ2-7, with 11 bases lining up with TRBD2. V shed 11 bases, J shed 2 bases, and the junction held 8 bases outside the gene matches. Germline-derived CDR1 and CDR2 are SNHLY and FYNNEI. The CDR3 contains 14 residues.

This clonotype came up a few times. The J gene is TRBJ2-3, the V gene TRBV6-5; TRBD1 might be the D (6 bases). V lost 2 bases and J 4 bases, leaving 13 bases between the germline ends. CDR1 MNHEY and CDR2 SVGAGI come from the germline V gene. The CDR3 is 15 amino acids. This CDR3 is CASSYGGQLADTQYF. The CDR3 DNA follows: TGTGCCAGCAGTTACGGGGGACAACTGGCAGATACGCAGTATTTT.

The genes are TRBV2 and TRBJ2-5; D unresolved. The germline V gene encodes CDR1 SNHLY and CDR2 FYNNEI. This CDR3 region has 18 residues. V lost 10 bases and J lost 2, with 29 bases in between. The DNA of the CDR3 is TGTGCCATCTGTTTAGCCCTCTATAAGGAGAATTTTCAAGAGACCCAGTACTTC. The encoded protein is CAICLALYKENFQETQYF.

V and J are TRBV15 and TRBJ2-3; TRBD1 matches at 7 bases. CDR3 length: 15 residues. Trimming took 9 bases from V and 6 from J; bases not matched to a gene: 15. CDR1 and CDR2 (germline): LNHNV, YYDKDF (reference sequence). In DNA form, the CDR3 reads TGTGCCACTAAACCAGGGACAGCCCCGGGGGATACGCAGTATTTT. It codes for CATKPGTAPGDTQYF.

In this sample, this clonotype turned up a few times. The J gene is TRBJ2-5, the V gene TRBV20-1; D unresolved. The germline V gene encodes CDR1 DFQATT and CDR2 SNEGSKA (reference sequence). V shed 6 bases and J shed 2 bases, with 10 bases lying between them. This CDR3 has 12 residues. The CDR3 sequence: CSATKGQETQYF. The CDR3 bases are TGCAGTGCCACCAAAGGGCAAGAGACCCAGTACTTC.

In this sample, this clonotype turned up many times. This chain uses TRBV27 with TRBJ1-2, with TRBD1 as a possible D gene (5 bases). Per germline, CDR1 MNHEY and CDR2 SMNVEV (reference sequence). The CDR3 length is 13 residues. Between the trimmed V and J ends, which lost 6 bases and 4 bases, there was a span of 12 bases. The CDR3 sequence: CASSPGRAYGYTF. The CDR3 nucleotides read TGTGCCAGCAGCCCCGGCAGGGCCTATGGCTACACCTTC.

This clonotype was detected a few times. This chain uses TRBV5-4 with TRBJ2-1; D call uncertain. Germline V gene sequence: CDR1 SGHNT, CDR2 YYREEE (reference sequence). With 5 bases removed from V and 5 bases from J, the gap between germline ends came to 11 bases. The CDR3 runs 13 residues. CDR3 in DNA: TGTGCCAGCAGGGCGGACGCCCACAATGAGCAGTTCTTC. It yields the protein CASRADAHNEQFF.

This clonotype was seen a handful of times. In DNA form, the CDR3 reads TGTGCCAGCAGTTTATCGGCTGTAAATGGCTACACCTTC. It encodes CASSLSAVNGYTF. The V and J genes are TRBV12-3 or TRBV12-4 and TRBJ1-2; no definite D call. This CDR3 is built from 13 residues. V lost 2 bases to trimming and J lost 6 bases, with 10 bases between them.

This clonotype was recorded a few times. V is TRBV12-3 or TRBV12-4 and J is TRBJ2-7, with a weak D call TRBD1 (5 bases). Between the trimmed V and J ends, which lost 1 base and 2 bases, there was a span of 12 bases. There are 15 residues in the CDR3. Written as DNA, the CDR3 is TGTGCCAGCAGTTTAGGCGCGGACACAGCCTACGAGCAGTACTTC. It specifies CASSLGADTAYEQYF.

The chain recombines TRBV29-1 with TRBJ1-2; D gene uncertain. In germline, CDR1 is SQVTM, CDR2 ANQGSEA. V gave up 0 bases and J gave up 7 bases, with 18 bases separating them. This CDR3 region has 15 residues. Here the CDR3 DNA reads TGCAGCGTTGAAGATCGGAGCAGGAGCTACGTTGGCTACACCTTC. Its translation: CSVEDRSRSYVGYTF.

The chain joins TRBV14 to TRBJ2-5, with a tentative D call TRBD2 (6 bases). Germline values: CDR1 SGHDN, CDR2 FVKESK. The V gene lost 6 bases and the J gene lost 3 bases, with 14 bases spanning the gap. The CDR3 runs to 14 residues. The CDR3 nucleotides read TGTGCCAGCAGTTCAGGGACTTATAAAGAGACCCAGTACTTC. Translating it yields CASSSGTYKETQYF.

In this sample, this clonotype turned up a few times. The CDR3 here is CASSEGAGDTQYF. The DNA of the CDR3 is TGTGCCAGCAGTGAGGGGGCTGGGGATACGCAGTATTTT. This rearrangement joins TRBV12-3 or TRBV12-4 to TRBJ2-3, with 7 nucleotides matching TRBD1. J gave up 6 bases and V 5 bases, and 5 bases lay outside the gene matches. The CDR3 length is 13 residues.

This clonotype was seen a handful of times. The chain joins TRBV7-9 to TRBJ2-1; TRBD2 agrees at 7 bases. V lost 5 bases, J lost 3 bases, and 7 bases stayed unmatched. This CDR3 comprises 15 residues. Germline assignment: CDR1 SEHNR and CDR2 FQNEAQ (reference sequence). The CDR3 is CASSPLGGGYNEQFF. The DNA for the CDR3 is TGTGCCAGCAGCCCCCTTGGGGGGGGCTACAATGAGCAGTTCTTC.

This clonotype was seen a few times. The V call is TRBV5-1, the J call TRBJ2-1; D not resolved. Germline CDR1 SGHRS, CDR2 YFSETQ. Trimming took 2 bases from V and 0 from J, leaving 15 bases between them. The CDR3 contains 17 residues. In nucleotides, the CDR3 is TGCGCCAGCAGCTTCCCTTCATCCCAGAGCTCCTACAATGAGCAGTTCTTC. This sequence encodes CASSFPSSQSSYNEQFF.

The V and J genes are TRBV9 and TRBJ1-1; D is uncertain. The CDR3 runs to 15 residues. V was shortened by 3 bases and J by 0 bases, with 12 bases between the two germline ends. CDR1 and CDR2 from the germline V gene are SGDLS and YYNGEE. The CDR3 DNA reads TGTGCCAGCAGCGCACGGACGGGAATGAACACTGAAGCTTTCTTT. Translation gives CASSARTGMNTEAFF.

In its sample, this clonotype was seen a few times. The chain employs TRBV9 and TRBJ1-3, with a possible D match to TRBD1 (6 bases). Germline values: CDR1 SGDLS, CDR2 YYNGEE. The V end was cut by 0 bases, the J end by 4 bases, with 8 bases between. This CDR3 has 14 amino acids. CDR3 DNA sequence: TGTGCCAGCAGCGTAGCAGGGGCCGGAAACACCATATATTTT. It encodes CASSVAGAGNTIYF.

CDR3: CASSTTDNTDTQYF. The CDR3 DNA reads TGTGCCAGCAGCACAACGGACAACACAGATACGCAGTATTTT. The chain joins TRBV9 to TRBJ2-3, with D perhaps TRBD1 (5 bases). V lost 4 bases and J lost 2, with 11 bases in between. CDR3 length: 14 residues. The germline V gene encodes CDR1 SGDLS and CDR2 YYNGEE.

A few counts support this clonotype. The CDR3 DNA sequence: TGTGCCAGCAGTCCCGTGGAGTTGGGGAATGAGCAGTTCTTC. This gives the protein CASSPVELGNEQFF. The chain combines TRBV6-1 with TRBJ2-1, with D uncertain. The CDR3 totals 14 residues. Trimming pared 5 bases from V and 7 bases from J, leaving 15 bases between. The V gene's germline CDR1 is MNHNS and CDR2 SASEGT.

The DNA for the CDR3 is TGCAGTGCTTCCCCGCCGAGGAACAATGAGCAGTTCTTC. Translating gives CSASPPRNNEQFF. The rearrangement uses TRBV20-1 and TRBJ2-1; unclear D gene. The CDR3 covers 13 residues. Looked up from germline, CDR1 is DFQATT and CDR2 is SNEGSKA (reference sequence). Trimming removed 5 bases at V and 5 bases at J, with 13 bases between.

This chain links TRBV20-1 with TRBJ1-5, with 7 bases lining up with TRBD1. V shed 6 bases and J 3 bases; nucleotides not matched to a gene: 5. Germline CDR1 and CDR2: DFQATT and SNEGSKA (reference sequence). This CDR3 is 13 amino acids long. Here the CDR3 DNA reads TGCAGTGCCGTGGACAGGAACAATCAGCCCCAGCATTTT. The encoded protein is CSAVDRNNQPQHF.

This clonotype appeared a few times. The chain combines TRBV7-9 with TRBJ2-7, with D tentatively TRBD1 (6 bases). CDR1 and CDR2 from the germline V gene are SEHNR and FQNEAQ (reference sequence). Deletions cut 1 base from V and 4 bases from J, with 11 bases between. This CDR3 has 14 residues. The CDR3 DNA reads as TGTGCCAGCAGCTTAGACCACAGGGTGTACGAGCAGTACTTC. As protein: CASSLDHRVYEQYF.